The clone carrying this T cell receptor (beta chain) was seen more than once but under ten times. Its antigen remains unidentified. The record originates from a study of post-analysis software for immune sequencing data. Study-wide findings and caveats: Patients with multiple sclerosis recorded significantly lower normalized Chao1 diversity than controls, the study found. Comparison of patients with controls showed a handful of TRBV segments more frequent in patients, TRBV5-6, TRBV5-1 and TRBV20-1 among them. Samples sharing a preparation batch grouped tightly together when assessed by F measure.

In germline, CDR1 is SGHTA, CDR2 FQGNSA. Deletions cut 5 bases from V and 7 bases from J, with 17 bases between. CDR3 size: 14 residues. TCR beta cDNA libraries had unique molecular identifiers. Researchers reported some 500,000 cDNA molecules coming from approximately 1 to 10 million T cells. TCRdb analysed the PCR reads with MiXCR anew, one entry per CDR3 protein. The repertoire has 700,000 to 800,000 distinct CDR3 sequences, 25% to 30% of them found once; the top ten carry approximately 0.6%. The TCR originated in a girl aged 5-17 years with multiple sclerosis. Sequenced input: blood. The chain uses TRBV7-2 and TRBJ1-2; D is uncertain. CDR3 sequence: CASSPGGSHPGYTF. In DNA, the CDR3 is TGTGCCAGCAGCCCGGGAGGATCCCATCCTGGCTACACCTTC.